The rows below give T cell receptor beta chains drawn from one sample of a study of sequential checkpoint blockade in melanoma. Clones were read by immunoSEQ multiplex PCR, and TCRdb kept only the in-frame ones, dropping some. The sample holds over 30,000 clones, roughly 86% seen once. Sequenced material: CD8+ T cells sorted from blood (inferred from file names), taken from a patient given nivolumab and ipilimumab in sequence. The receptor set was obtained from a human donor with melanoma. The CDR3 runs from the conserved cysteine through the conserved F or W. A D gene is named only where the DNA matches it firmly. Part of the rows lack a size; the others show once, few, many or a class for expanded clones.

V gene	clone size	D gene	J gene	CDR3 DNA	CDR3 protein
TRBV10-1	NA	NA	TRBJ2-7	TGCGCCCCCTCGGGTAGATACTACGAGCAGTACTTC	CAPSGRYYEQYF
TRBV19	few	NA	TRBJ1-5	TGTGCCAGTAGTATGGGCAGTCAGCCCCAGCATTTT	CASSMGSQPQHF
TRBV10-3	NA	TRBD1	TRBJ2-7	TGTGCCATCAGTGAGGGGGGGGACAGGGGGTTCCACGAGCAGTACTTC	CAISEGGDRGFHEQYF
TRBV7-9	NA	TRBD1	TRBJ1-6	TGTGCCAGCAGCTCCCTGGACAGGGAATTCTATTCACCCCTCCACTTT	CASSSLDREFYSPLHF
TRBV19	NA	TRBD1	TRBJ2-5	TGTGCCAGTTCGGACAGGATACAAGAGACCCAGTACTTC	CASSDRIQETQYF
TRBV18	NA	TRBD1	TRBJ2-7	TGTGCCAGCTCACAACCGACAGGGATCCACAAGCAGTACTTC	CASSQPTGIHKQYF
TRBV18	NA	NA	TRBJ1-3	TGTGCCAGCTCACCAGAGGCCCCAAGCTCTGGAAACACCATATATTTT	CASSPEAPSSGNTIYF
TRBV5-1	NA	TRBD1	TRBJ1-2	TGCGCCAGCAGCTTGGGACAGGGAGGAGTGGATGGCTACACCTTC	CASSLGQGGVDGYTF
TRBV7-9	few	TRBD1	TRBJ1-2	TGTGCCAGCAGCTTAATCCCAGGGGGAGGCTACACCTTC	CASSLIPGGGYTF
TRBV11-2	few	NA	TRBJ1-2	TGTGCCAGCAGCTTAGGGCCCGGGGGGCCTGGCTACACCTTC	CASSLGPGGPGYTF
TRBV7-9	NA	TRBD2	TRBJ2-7	TGTGCCAGCAGCCACGGACTAGCGGGGGCCTACGAGCAGTACTTC	CASSHGLAGAYEQYF
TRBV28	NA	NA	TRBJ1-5	TGTGCCAGCAGCAGTGACATTAATGGCAATCAGCCCCAGCATTTT	CASSSDINGNQPQHF
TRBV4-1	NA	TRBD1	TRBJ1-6	TGCGCCAGCAGCCAAGATCCGGGACAGGTGAACTCACCCCTCCACTTT	CASSQDPGQVNSPLHF
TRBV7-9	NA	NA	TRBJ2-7	TGTGCCAGCAGCCCGGTCCCCGAGGGTTACGAGCAGTACTTC	CASSPVPEGYEQYF
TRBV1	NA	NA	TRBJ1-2	TGCACCAGCAGCCAAGATGGGCAGGGTCGGACTAACTATGGCTACACCTTC	CTSSQDGQGRTNYGYTF
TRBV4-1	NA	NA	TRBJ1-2	TGCGCCAGCAGCCAAGGCCCGGCGGGGGCCTATGGCTACACCTTC	CASSQGPAGAYGYTF
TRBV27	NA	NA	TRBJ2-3	TGTGCCAGCAGTTTTTACCCCATAACTAGCACAGATACGCAGTATTTT	CASSFYPITSTDTQYF
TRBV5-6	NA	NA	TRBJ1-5	TGTGCCAGCAGCTTGGCGTCAGGGTGGTCCCAGCATTTT	CASSLASGWSQHF
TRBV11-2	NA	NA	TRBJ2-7	TGTGCCAGCAACAACCCAGGTGCGGAGGACGAGCAGTACTTC	CASNNPGAEDEQYF
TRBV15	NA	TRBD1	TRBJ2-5	TGTGCCACCAGCAGGGGGACAGGCCTTCAGTACTTC	CATSRGTGLQYF
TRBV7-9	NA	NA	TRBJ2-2	TGTGCCAGCAGCCCAACGCGATTGAACACCGGGGAGCTGTTTTTT	CASSPTRLNTGELFF
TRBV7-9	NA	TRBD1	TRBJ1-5	TGTGCCAGCAGCTCCGCCGGGACAGGGGGTCTAAATCAGCCCCAGCATTTT	CASSSAGTGGLNQPQHF
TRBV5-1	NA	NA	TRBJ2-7	TGCGCCAGCAGCTACTCCCGCACAGGGCCTTCCTACGAGCAGTACTTC	CASSYSRTGPSYEQYF
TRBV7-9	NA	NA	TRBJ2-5	TGTGCCAGCAGCTTAGCGGAGCAAGAGACCCAGTACTTC	CASSLAEQETQYF
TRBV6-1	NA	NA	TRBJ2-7	TGTGCCAGCAGTGAGTCAGGATCCTACGAGCAGTACTTC	CASSESGSYEQYF
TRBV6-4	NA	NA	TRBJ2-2	TGTGCCAGCAGTGGCCGGGAGTTCGCGAACACCGGGGAGCTGTTTTTT	CASSGREFANTGELFF
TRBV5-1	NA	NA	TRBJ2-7	TGCGCCAGCAGCTTGTCCGCGGTAGACGAGCAGTACTTC	CASSLSAVDEQYF
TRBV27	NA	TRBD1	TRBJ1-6	TGTGCCAGCAGTTGGGCCGGGACAGGGTCTTCACCCCTCCACTTT	CASSWAGTGSSPLHF
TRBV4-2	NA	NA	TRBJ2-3	TGTGCCAGCAGCCAAGATCGATCGGGGGGCACAGATACGCAGTATTTT	CASSQDRSGGTDTQYF
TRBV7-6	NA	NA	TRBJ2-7	TGTGCCAGCAGCACGCAGACTACGGGTTACGAGCAGTACTTC	CASSTQTTGYEQYF
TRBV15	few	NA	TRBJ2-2	TGTGCCACCAGCCGAGGACATAACACCGGGGAGCTGTTTTTT	CATSRGHNTGELFF
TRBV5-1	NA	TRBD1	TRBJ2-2	TGCGCCAGCAGCCAGATACCGACAGGGGTGACCGGGGAGCTGTTTTTT	CASSQIPTGVTGELFF
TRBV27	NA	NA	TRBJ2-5	TGTGCCAGCAGTTTAATGGCGGACACGCGGCCGGAGACCCAGTACTTC	CASSLMADTRPETQYF
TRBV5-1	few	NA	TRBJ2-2	TGCGCCAGCAGCCTGGGAGACACCTATTCCGGGGAGCTGTTTTTT	CASSLGDTYSGELFF
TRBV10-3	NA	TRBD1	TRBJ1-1	TGTGCCATCAGTGAGGAGGGGGCCACTGAAGCTTTCTTT	CAISEEGATEAFF
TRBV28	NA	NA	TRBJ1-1	TGTGCCAGCAGTTTTACTCCGTTCGGGGAAGCTTTCTTT	CASSFTPFGEAFF
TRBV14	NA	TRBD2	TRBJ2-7	TGTGCCAGCAGCCAAGTGGGACTAGCGGGAGTCTCACCCGAGCAGTACTTC	CASSQVGLAGVSPEQYF
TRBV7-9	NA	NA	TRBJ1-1	TGTGCCAGCAGCTTAGGTGGGGGGACTGAAGCTTTCTTT	CASSLGGGTEAFF
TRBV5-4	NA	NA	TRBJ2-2	TGTGCCAGCAGCTTGGAGGGGCCGGCCGGGGAGCTGTTTTTT	CASSLEGPAGELFF
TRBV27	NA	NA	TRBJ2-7	TGTGCCAGCAGTTCTCGCCAGGGACATTCTTCCTACGAGCAGTACTTC	CASSSRQGHSSYEQYF
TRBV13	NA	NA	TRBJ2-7	TGTGCCAGCAGCTTAGGAGAGTACGAGCAGTACTTC	CASSLGEYEQYF
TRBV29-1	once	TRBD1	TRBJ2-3	TGCAGCGTTGAGACAGGGGAAACCTACACAGATACGCAGTATTTT	CSVETGETYTDTQYF
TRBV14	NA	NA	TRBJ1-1	TGTGCCAGCAGCCAAGATTTGGAGGGGAGAGCTGAAGCTTTCTTT	CASSQDLEGRAEAFF
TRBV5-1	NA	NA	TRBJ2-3	TGCGCCAGCAAGGAGTGGCGGGTCTCAGATACGCAGTATTTT	CASKEWRVSDTQYF
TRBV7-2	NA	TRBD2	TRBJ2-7	TGTGCCAGCAGCTTGAACCTAGCGGGTTACGAGCAGTACTTC	CASSLNLAGYEQYF